This T cell receptor beta chain was recorded in a study of beta chain features in type 1 diabetes. Findings and caveats of the study: Patients with Type 1 diabetes showed moderately but significantly shorter TCRB CDR3s in all four CD4+ subsets.

The sequenced template was cDNA made from the entire isolated RNA. Libraries were prepared by immunoSEQ multiplex PCR; TCRdb keeps only in-frame clonotypes and omits some of them. The sample consists of about 160,000 clones, 8% to 8.5% of them appearing once. This clone was seen a few times. Its antigen is as yet unknown. The sequencing sample was made of central memory CD4+ T cells from blood. This sequence was found in a woman aged 18-30 years with type 1 diabetes.

The chain's CDR3 is CASRIPGQNYGYTF. The CDR3 nucleotides are TGTGCCAGTAGAATCCCGGGACAGAACTATGGCTACACCTTC. The chain joins TRBV19 to TRBJ1-2, with TRBD1 identical over 7 bases. This CDR3 spans 14 amino acids. Losses at the gene ends were 6 bases for V and 2 bases for J; bases not matched to a gene: 6. CDR1 is LNHDA and CDR2 is SQIVND in the germline V gene (reference sequence).